A single sample is the source of the 13 T cell receptor beta chains below, sequenced in a study of T cells in tumors after PD-1 blockade. TCRdb keeps only in-frame clones here, not all; method: immunoSEQ multiplex PCR. The sample consists of 20,000 or so clones, approximately 84% of them appearing once. The material sequenced was PBMCs, taken after anti-PD-1 therapy. Source of these receptors: a human donor with advanced basal cell or squamous cell carcinoma (not recorded which).

The chain employs TRBV5-1 and TRBJ2-3; D not resolved. V lost 0 bases and J 0 bases, leaving 17 bases between the germline ends. The CDR3 length is 18 residues. The V gene's germline CDR1 is SGHRS and CDR2 YFSETQ. The CDR3: CASSLDPAKRSSTDTQYF. CDR3 nucleotides: TGCGCCAGCAGCTTGGATCCGGCCAAACGTTCTAGCACAGATACGCAGTATTTT.

V is TRBV28 and J is TRBJ1-2; 8 bases fit TRBD1. V dropped 5 bases and J dropped 4; count of bases not matched to a gene: 9. The CDR3 sequence is 15 residues long. The germline V gene encodes CDR1 MDHEN and CDR2 SYDVKM. The CDR3 sequence: CASSRPGTGSYGYTF. CDR3 nucleotides: TGTGCCAGCAGTAGACCAGGGACAGGAAGCTATGGCTACACCTTC.

The rearrangement joins TRBV19 to TRBJ1-5; 7 bases map to TRBD1. CDR1 is LNHDA and CDR2 is SQIVND in the germline V gene (reference sequence). The V and J ends lost 0 bases and 5 bases, in that order; junction bases with no gene match: 4. The CDR3 is made up of 15 amino acids. In nucleotides, the CDR3 is TGTGCCAGTAGTATAGATTACAGGGGTGATCAGCCCCAGCATTTT. It codes for CASSIDYRGDQPQHF.

The gene calls are TRBV7-2 and TRBJ2-3; 16 bases fit TRBD2. This CDR3 comprises 17 residues. V was clipped by 6 bases and J by 2 bases; unmatched bases: 5. Per the germline V gene, CDR1 is SGHTA and CDR2 is FQGNSA. For the CDR3, the DNA is TGTGCCAGCAGGGGACTAGCGGGGGGGCCGATCACAGATACGCAGTATTTT. This gives the protein CASRGLAGGPITDTQYF.

This rearrangement joins TRBV19 to TRBJ1-1, with 7 bases fitting TRBD1. The J segment lost 1 base and the V segment lost 6 bases, leaving 5 bases of the junction unmatched. This CDR3 is built from 14 residues. Germline V CDR1 and CDR2: LNHDA, SQIVND (reference sequence). CDR3 region: CASRLQGRNTEAFF. The CDR3 region has the DNA TGTGCCAGTAGGTTACAGGGGAGGAACACTGAAGCTTTCTTT.

V gene TRBV13 combines with J gene TRBJ2-1; TRBD1 matches at 10 bases. CDR1 and CDR2 (germline): PRHDT, FYEKMQ (reference sequence). V gave up 0 bases and J gave up 3 bases; unmatched junction bases: 11. The CDR3 runs to 19 residues. The DNA for the CDR3 is TGTGCCAGCAGCTTAGGCCTCACGGGCCGGGACAGGGGCTACAATGAGCAGTTCTTC. Translation gives CASSLGLTGRDRGYNEQFF.

This chain connects TRBV15 to TRBJ2-7; D possibly corresponds to TRBD2 (6 bases). V was cut by 0 bases and J by 3 bases, with 12 bases left in between. CDR1 is LNHNV and CDR2 is YYDKDF in the germline V gene (reference sequence). This CDR3 comprises 15 residues. As DNA, the CDR3 is TGTGCCACCAGCAGAGACCGTACCGGGAGCTACGAGCAGTACTTC. This codes for CATSRDRTGSYEQYF. The full variable domain, its missing parts supplied by reference TRBV15 and TRBJ2-7, is DAMVIQNPRYQVTQFGKPVTLSCSQTLNHNVMYWYQQKSSQAPKLLFHYYDKDFNNEADTPDNFQSRRPNTSFCFLDIRSPGLGDTAMYLCATSRDRTGSYEQYFGPGTRLTVT.

V usage is TRBV28 and J usage is TRBJ2-7, with D perhaps matching TRBD1 or TRBD2 (5 bases each). With 2 bases removed from V and 3 bases from J, the gap between germline ends came to 11 bases. This CDR3 has 14 amino acids. In germline, CDR1 is MDHEN, CDR2 SYDVKM. In DNA, the CDR3 is TGTGCCAGCAGTTTACCTAGAGGGGACTACGAGCAGTACTTC. It is translated as CASSLPRGDYEQYF. The full variable domain, with the rest looked up from reference TRBV28 and TRBJ2-7, is DVKVTQSSRYLVKRTGEKVFLECVQDMDHENMFWYRQDPGLGLRLIYFSYDVKMKEKGDIPEGYSVSREKKERFSLILESASTNQTSMYLCASSLPRGDYEQYFGPGTRLTVT.

The J gene is TRBJ1-1, the V gene TRBV9; a weak D match, TRBD1 (6 bases). V was pared by 7 bases and J by 1 base, with 17 bases between. This CDR3 comprises 15 residues. The germline V gene has CDR1 SGDLS and CDR2 YYNGEE. The CDR3 region has the DNA TGTGCCAGCGGACCGGGACATGCTCCGAACACTGAAGCTTTCTTT. Translated: CASGPGHAPNTEAFF. Full variable domain (outside the CDR3, taken from reference TRBV9 and TRBJ1-1): DSGVTQTPKHLITATGQRVTLRCSPRSGDLSVYWYQQSLDQGLQFLIQYYNGEERAKGNILERFSAQQFPDLHSELNLSSLELGDSALYFCASGPGHAPNTEAFFGQGTRLTVV.

The V and J genes are TRBV7-2 and TRBJ1-5, with 9 positions matching TRBD1. This CDR3 is built from 15 residues. The V gene's germline CDR1 is SGHTA and CDR2 FQGNSA. V shed 0 bases, J shed 6 bases, and the junction held 3 bases outside the gene matches. Written as DNA, the CDR3 is TGTGCCAGCAGCTTAGCGGGACAGGGATTTCAGCCCCAGCATTTT. It translates to CASSLAGQGFQPQHF.

The chain joins TRBV10-1 to TRBJ2-2, with TRBD2 as a possible D gene (6 bases). V dropped 4 bases and J dropped 4 bases, with 10 bases sitting between them. CDR3 length: 14 residues. Germline-derived CDR1 and CDR2 are WNHNN and SYGVQD (reference sequence). CDR3 nucleotides: TGCGCCAGCAGTGTGCTAGCGAGCACCGGGGAGCTGTTTTTT. Translated, it gives CASSVLASTGELFF.

The chain is built from TRBV5-6 and TRBJ2-7; tentatively, D is TRBD1 (6 bases). CDR3 size: 13 residues. With 0 bases removed from V and 2 bases from J, the gap between germline ends came to 6 bases. Germline V gives CDR1 SGHDT, CDR2 YYEEEE. The CDR3 region is CASSLDRAYEQYF. CDR3 nucleotides: TGTGCCAGCAGCTTGGACAGGGCCTACGAGCAGTACTTC.

This rearrangement joins TRBV20-1 to TRBJ1-1, with D possibly being TRBD1 (5 bases). Germline V CDR1 and CDR2: DFQATT, SNEGSKA (reference sequence). The CDR3 contains 16 residues. The V end lost 3 bases, the J end lost 0 bases, and 17 bases lay between the germline ends. CDR3 residues: CSASRPSGQMNTEAFF. CDR3 nucleotide sequence: TGCAGTGCTAGTCGTCCCTCGGGGCAGATGAACACTGAAGCTTTCTTT.